These T cell receptor beta chains were read from a single sample in a study of T cell responses to AZD1222 COVID-19 vaccine. Clones were sequenced by immunoSEQ multiplex PCR, and TCRdb holds only the in-frame ones, with some missing. This sample carries around 120,000 clones, roughly 85% of them seen once, and the ten largest clones take 18%. Source: peripheral blood, taken on day 0 of MenACWY control vaccination. The origin of the receptors is an adult in good health. Each CDR3 is given with its conserved first and last residue. A D gene is named only where the DNA matches it firmly. Clone size, where shown, is once, few, many, or a class for clones that have expanded.

clone size,CDR3 length,J gene,V gene,D gene,CDR3 DNA,CDR3 protein
.,11,TRBJ2-1,TRBV6-2/TRBV6-3,.,TGTGCCAGCAGCTCTCTTTATAAGTGGTTCTTC,CASSSLYKWFF
.,15,TRBJ1-3,TRBV6-6,.,TGTGCCAGCAGCTTAAGAGGGGACAAAGGAAACACCATATATTTT,CASSLRGDKGNTIYF
.,15,TRBJ2-1,TRBV14,.,TGTGCCAGCAGCCAGACCCTCCTACGTATGAATGAGCAGTTCTTC,CASSQTLLRMNEQFF
.,15,TRBJ1-4,TRBV27,.,TGTGCCAGTGCCCCCCTGGACAGTATTATGGAAAAACTGTTTTTT,CASAPLDSIMEKLFF
.,15,TRBJ2-1,TRBV5-1,.,TGCGCCAGCAGCTTGGAAGGGGTAGACTACAATGAGCAGTTCTTC,CASSLEGVDYNEQFF
once,17,TRBJ1-3,TRBV2,TRBD1,TGTGCCAGCAGTAAACGCACTACAGGGGGCTCTGGAAACACCATATATTTT,CASSKRTTGGSGNTIYF
once,16,TRBJ1-2,TRBV6-5,TRBD1,TGTGCCAGCAGTTCCCGGGACAGGGGTAATAACTATGGCTACACCTTC,CASSSRDRGNNYGYTF
.,12,TRBJ2-5,TRBV30,.,TGTGCCTGGAGTCCTCAACGAGAGACCCAGTACTTC,CAWSPQRETQYF
once,14,TRBJ1-1,TRBV5-1,.,TGCGCCAGCAGCTTGACCGCAGGGGCCGGGGGGGCTTTCTTT,CASSLTAGAGGAFF
.,12,TRBJ1-2,TRBV11-2,.,TGTGCCAGCAGCTACCCCAATGCTGGCTACACCTTC,CASSYPNAGYTF
.,14,TRBJ1-1,TRBV20-1,TRBD1,TGCAGTGCTAGTGGGGACAGGGGACTCACTGAAGCTTTCTTT,CSASGDRGLTEAFF
.,16,TRBJ1-1,TRBV19,.,TGTGCCAGTAGTAATGGGGGGCTGTCGGAAACCACTGAAGCTTTCTTT,CASSNGGLSETTEAFF
.,14,TRBJ1-2,TRBV6-5,.,TGTGCCAGCTCCAGGGTTAGTTGGTCGGATGGCTACACCTTC,CASSRVSWSDGYTF
.,16,TRBJ2-7,TRBV4-2,TRBD1,TGTGCCAGCAGCCACTTGGGGACAGGGGGGACCTACGAGCAGTACTTC,CASSHLGTGGTYEQYF
.,15,TRBJ2-3,TRBV9,.,TGTGCCAGCAGCGTAGGGGACTTTATCACAGATACGCAGTATTTT,CASSVGDFITDTQYF
.,17,TRBJ2-3,TRBV4-1,TRBD2,TGCGCCAGCAGCCAGGCGCCCCTAGCGGGGAGCACAGATACGCAGTATTTT,CASSQAPLAGSTDTQYF
.,14,TRBJ2-3,TRBV10-3,.,TGTGCCATCAGGGAGGGCGGAGTCACAGATACGCAGTATTTT,CAIREGGVTDTQYF
.,15,TRBJ1-1,TRBV7-9,TRBD1,TGTGCCAGCAGACCAAAACAGGGGGAGGGCACTGAAGCTTTCTTT,CASRPKQGEGTEAFF
.,14,TRBJ2-7,TRBV9,TRBD2,TGTGCCAGCAGTCGTAAGTGGGAGGGGAACGAGCAGTACTTC,CASSRKWEGNEQYF
.,14,TRBJ1-5,TRBV3-1/TRBV3-2,.,TGTGCCAGCAGCCCCTCGACAGTGAATCAGCCCCAGCATTTT,CASSPSTVNQPQHF
.,13,TRBJ2-7,TRBV25-1,.,TGTGCCACGGCCGGGACCCCTGGGCACGAGCAGTACTTC,CATAGTPGHEQYF
.,15,TRBJ2-1,TRBV2,TRBD1,TGTGCCAGCAGTGCGGGGACAGGGGGCTTTCCTGAGCAGTTCTTC,CASSAGTGGFPEQFF
.,14,TRBJ2-3,TRBV5-5,.,TGTGCCAGCAGCGCGACGGACACCACAGATACGCAGTATTTT,CASSATDTTDTQYF
.,14,TRBJ1-6,TRBV28,.,TGTGCCAGCAGACGGGACTCCTATAATTCACCCCTCCACTTT,CASRRDSYNSPLHF
.,12,TRBJ2-7,TRBV28,TRBD1,TGTGCCAGCAACACAGGGGTGACCGAGCAGTACTTC,CASNTGVTEQYF
.,14,TRBJ2-7,TRBV3-1/TRBV3-2,TRBD2,TGTGCCAGCAGCCAAGGGGGACTAGCCTACGAGCAGTACTTC,CASSQGGLAYEQYF
.,14,TRBJ2-5,TRBV7-2,.,TGTGCCAGCAGCTTAGCGGGCAGGGGAGAGACCCAGTACTTC,CASSLAGRGETQYF